This T cell receptor (beta chain) emerged from a study of blood T cell repertoires in COVID-19. Cohorts were based on clinical histories the participants reported. Symptom resolution, clearance, or two negative PCRs marked donors in Cohort 3 as recovered. Repertoires were generated with immunoSEQ multiplex PCR, while TCRdb's copy carries only in-frame clones and drops some. The table has some 330,000 clones, about nine tenths seen once. This CDR3 has 14 amino acids. Germline-derived CDR1 and CDR2 are SGHVS and FQNEAQ. Trimming shortened V by 2 bases and J by 1 base, and 8 bases separated the two germline ends.

The chain links TRBV7-8 to TRBJ1-1; no clear D gene. The source is a man younger than 40 who had recovered from COVID-19. Sample: PBMCs or T cells enriched from blood (not recorded which). The CDR3 bases are TGTGCCAGCAGCTTAAGGAGTCCGAACACTGAAGCTTTCTTT. Amino acid sequence: CASSLRSPNTEAFF. The full variable domain, with the rest looked up from reference TRBV7-8 and TRBJ1-1, is GAGVSQSPRYKVAKRGQDVALRCDPISGHVSLFWYQQALGQGPEFLTYFQNEAQLDKSGLPSDRFFAERPEGSVSTLKIQRTQQEDSAVYLCASSLRSPNTEAFFGQGTRLTVV.